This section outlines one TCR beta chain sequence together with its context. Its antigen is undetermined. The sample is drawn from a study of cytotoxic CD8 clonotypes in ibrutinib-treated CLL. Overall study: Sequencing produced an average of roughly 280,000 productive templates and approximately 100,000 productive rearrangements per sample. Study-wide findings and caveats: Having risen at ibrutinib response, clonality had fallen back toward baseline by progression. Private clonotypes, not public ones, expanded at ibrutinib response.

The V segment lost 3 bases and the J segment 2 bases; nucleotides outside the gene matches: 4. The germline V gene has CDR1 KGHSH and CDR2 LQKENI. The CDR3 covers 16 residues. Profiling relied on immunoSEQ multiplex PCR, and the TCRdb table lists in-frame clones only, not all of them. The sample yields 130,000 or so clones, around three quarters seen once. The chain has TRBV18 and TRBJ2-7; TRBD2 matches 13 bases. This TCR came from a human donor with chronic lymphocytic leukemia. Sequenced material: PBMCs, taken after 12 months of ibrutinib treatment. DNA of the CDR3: TGTGCCAGCTCACCTCCCGGGACTAGCGGGACCTACGAGCAGTACTTC. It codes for CASSPPGTSGTYEQYF.